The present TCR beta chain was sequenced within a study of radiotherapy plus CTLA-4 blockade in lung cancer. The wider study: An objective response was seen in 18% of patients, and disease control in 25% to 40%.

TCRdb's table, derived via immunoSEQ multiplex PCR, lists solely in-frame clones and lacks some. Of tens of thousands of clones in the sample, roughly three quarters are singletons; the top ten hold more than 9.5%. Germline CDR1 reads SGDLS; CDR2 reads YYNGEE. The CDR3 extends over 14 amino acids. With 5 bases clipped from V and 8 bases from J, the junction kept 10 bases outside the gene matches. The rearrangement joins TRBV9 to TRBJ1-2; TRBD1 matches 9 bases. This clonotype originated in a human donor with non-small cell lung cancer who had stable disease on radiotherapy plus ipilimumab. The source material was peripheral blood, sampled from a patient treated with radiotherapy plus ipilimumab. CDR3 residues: CASRGPGTGNGYTF. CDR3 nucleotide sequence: TGTGCCAGCAGGGGTCCCGGGACAGGGAACGGCTACACCTTC.